Listed below are T cell receptor beta chains from one sample, sequenced in a study of PD-1 blockade in classical Hodgkin lymphoma. This table comes from immunoSEQ multiplex PCR, and its TCRdb copy is limited to in-frame clones, with some not included. This table has 21,000 or so clones, around 77% appearing once. The specimen comprised peripheral blood mononuclear cells (PBMCs), sampled before the second cycle of nivolumab. The receptor set was obtained from a human donor with classical Hodgkin lymphoma. Each CDR3 is given with its conserved first and last residue. A D gene is named only where the DNA matches it firmly. Only some rows state a clone size, as once, few, many or a class for expanded clones.

CDR3 DNA,CDR3 protein,D gene,V gene,clone size,J gene
TGTGCCAGCAGCCCAAGCGCATCCCTGATTATTTCGGGACGACCTGAAGCTTTCTTT,CASSPSASLIISGRPEAFF,-,TRBV11-2,-,TRBJ1-1
TGTGCCAGCAGTGTAGGGGACAGGAGGAACACCGGGGAGCTGTTTTTT,CASSVGDRRNTGELFF,TRBD1,TRBV6-1,-,TRBJ2-2
TGTGCCAGTAGTATTACAGGGGGCGCCGGGGAGCTGTTTTTT,CASSITGGAGELFF,TRBD1,TRBV19,-,TRBJ2-2
TGTGCCAGTAGTAAAGCGGGGGCCGGACTAGCCTACAATGAGCAGTTCTTC,CASSKAGAGLAYNEQFF,TRBD2,TRBV19,-,TRBJ2-1
TGTGCCAGCAGCAACGCGCGGGGGCCAAGCACTGAAGCTTTCTTT,CASSNARGPSTEAFF,-,TRBV7-9,-,TRBJ1-1
TGTGCCAGCAATCCGGGGAGCTATGGCTACACCTTC,CASNPGSYGYTF,-,TRBV2,medium-sized,TRBJ1-2
TGTGCCAGCAGCCCCCCACCCGGTTACTCTGGGGCCAACGTCCTGACTTTC,CASSPPPGYSGANVLTF,-,TRBV7-9,-,TRBJ2-6
TGTGCCAGCAGGGCAGGGACAGGGGAAGGCTACACCTTC,CASRAGTGEGYTF,TRBD1,TRBV2,-,TRBJ1-2
TGTGCCAGCAGTCCCCAACAGGGCCTCCGACTCTACAATGAGCAGTTCTTC,CASSPQQGLRLYNEQFF,-,TRBV27,-,TRBJ2-1
TGTGCCAGCAGCACTACGGGGGATTCACCCCTCCACTTT,CASSTTGDSPLHF,-,TRBV9,-,TRBJ1-6
TGTGCCAGTAGTATAACAGGGAGGACTGAAGCTTTCTTT,CASSITGRTEAFF,-,TRBV19,-,TRBJ1-1
TGTGCCCTCCGGCCGGGCCCCCCCCGGGCGACTGGAAACACCATATATTTT,CALRPGPPRATGNTIYF,-,TRBV10-3,-,TRBJ1-3
TGCGCCAGCAGCCGGCAGGGAGGGACCGGGGAGCTGTTTTTT,CASSRQGGTGELFF,TRBD2,TRBV4-3,-,TRBJ2-2
TGCGCCAGCAGCTCAAGGCTCCCGACTAGCGAAGAGACCCAGTACTTC,CASSSRLPTSEETQYF,TRBD2,TRBV5-1,-,TRBJ2-5
TGTGCCAGCAGTCCCCGGACAGGGAGAGAAAACACCATATATTTT,CASSPRTGRENTIYF,TRBD1,TRBV13,-,TRBJ1-3